These 16 T cell receptor beta chains came from one sample sequenced in a study of T cells expressing NK-cell markers. After re-calling the 5' RACE reads, TCRdb lists one entry per CDR3 protein, DNA absent. This sample's table has about 180,000 distinct CDR3 sequences. The material sequenced was blood T cells: a sorted CD56 or NKG2C T cell subset, CD4+ or CD8+ T cells, or bulk PBMC T cells (not recorded which). The source is a man between 18 and 69 years old in good health.

The V and J genes are TRBV12-3 or TRBV12-4 and TRBJ2-7. The CDR3 loop spans 14 amino acids. This CDR3 is CASSEQEASYEQYF.

The rearrangement links TRBV29-1 to TRBJ2-5. From germline, CDR1 is SQVTM and CDR2 ANQGSEA. The CDR3 has 13 residues. CDR3 residues: CSVLWQVGETQYF.

This chain joins TRBV12-5 and TRBJ2-3; checking the TCRdb D call of TRBD1 is not possible without DNA. CDR1 and CDR2 (germline): LGHNT, FRNRAP. This CDR3 spans 14 amino acids. CDR3 sequence reads: CASGFAGGVDTQYF.

The chain employs TRBV7-8 and TRBJ2-5; the D gene TCRdb calls, TRBD1, cannot be checked with no DNA. There are 16 residues in the CDR3. CDR1 is SGHVS, CDR2 FQNEAQ, per germline. The CDR3 region is CASSLKGQGAQETQYF.

The V call is TRBV10-3, the J call TRBJ2-7; there is no DNA to check the TCRdb D call of TRBD1. Germline assignment: CDR1 ENHRY and CDR2 SYGVKD. This CDR3 comprises 13 residues. This CDR3 reads CAISERGDREQYF.

This chain joins TRBV4-1 and TRBJ2-7; the TCRdb call, TRBD1, lacks DNA for checking. The CDR3 spans 15 residues. Germline V CDR1 and CDR2: MGHRA, YSYEKL. The CDR3 here is CASSQGGGAGYEQYF.

This clonotype is called medium-sized based on its frequency. This rearrangement joins TRBV29-1 to TRBJ2-7. Germline CDR1 reads SQVTM; CDR2 reads ANQGSEA. This CDR3 is built from 13 residues. CDR3 residues: CSGLDGLSYEQYF.

The genes are TRBV6-5 and TRBJ1-2. Germline lookup yields CDR1 MNHEY and CDR2 SVGAGI. The CDR3 totals 13 residues. CDR3 protein: CASSSGTNYGYTF.

This chain connects TRBV5-1 to TRBJ2-1. The germline V gene encodes CDR1 SGHRS and CDR2 YFSETQ. CDR3 length equals 17 residues. CDR3 sequence reads: CASSLIGNSKTNNEQFF.

The V and J genes are TRBV6-5 and TRBJ1-4; absent DNA, TCRdb's TRBD1 call cannot be checked. CDR1 is MNHEY and CDR2 is SVGAGI in the germline V gene. This CDR3 has 14 residues. CDR3 sequence: CASSYGREREKLFF.

J is TRBJ2-7 and V is TRBV5-8; checking the TCRdb D call of TRBD2 is not possible without DNA. Germline lookup yields CDR1 SGHTS and CDR2 YDEGEE. This CDR3 is built from 15 residues. CDR3 amino acids: CASSLDPGPYYEQYF.

This chain links TRBV12-3 or TRBV12-4 with TRBJ2-5; TCRdb calls TRBD1, which cannot be checked without DNA. The CDR3 is 16 residues long. Here the CDR3 reads CASSSIETGNQETQYF.

The genes are TRBV29-1 and TRBJ2-5; with no DNA, the TCRdb D assignment of TRBD1 cannot be verified. Germline assignment: CDR1 SQVTM and CDR2 ANQGSEA. The CDR3 contains 16 residues. The CDR3 sequence: CSVDLRGQGVGETQYF.

The gene calls are TRBV19 and TRBJ1-5; as DNA is missing, the TRBD1 call by TCRdb cannot be tested. Germline lookup yields CDR1 LNHDA and CDR2 SQIVND (reference sequence). This CDR3 region has 15 residues. The CDR3 protein is CASRRTGNSNQPQHF.

This chain connects TRBV29-1 to TRBJ2-5; TCRdb reports TRBD1, a call that lacks DNA to check it against. CDR1 is SQVTM and CDR2 is ANQGSEA in the germline V gene. The CDR3 spans 12 residues. The chain's CDR3 is CSVWGGLETQYF.

The gene calls are TRBV11-1 and TRBJ2-6; TCRdb's assignment of TRBD2 cannot be checked, as there is no DNA. Germline CDR1 SGHAT, CDR2 FQDESV (reference sequence). This CDR3 is built from 18 residues. This CDR3 reads CALTKGTPSSSGANVLTF.